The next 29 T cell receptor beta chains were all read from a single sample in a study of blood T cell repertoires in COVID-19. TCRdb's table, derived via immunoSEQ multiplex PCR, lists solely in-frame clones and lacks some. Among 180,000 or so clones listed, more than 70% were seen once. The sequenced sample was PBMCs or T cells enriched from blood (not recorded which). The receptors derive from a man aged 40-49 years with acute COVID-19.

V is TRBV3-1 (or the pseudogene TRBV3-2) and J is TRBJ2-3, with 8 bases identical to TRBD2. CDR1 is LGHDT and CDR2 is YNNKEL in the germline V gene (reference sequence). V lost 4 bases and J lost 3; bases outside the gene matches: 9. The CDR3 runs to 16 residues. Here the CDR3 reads CASSPRRGGHTDTQYF. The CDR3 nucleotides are TGTGCCAGCAGCCCCCGCCGGGGGGGTCATACAGATACGCAGTATTTT.

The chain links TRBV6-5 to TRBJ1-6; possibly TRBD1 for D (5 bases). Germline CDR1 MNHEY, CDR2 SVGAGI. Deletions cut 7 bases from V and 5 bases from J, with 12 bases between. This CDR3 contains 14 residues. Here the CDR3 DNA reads TGTGCCAGCAAGCGGGACCTCGATAATTCACCCCTCCACTTT. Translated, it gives CASKRDLDNSPLHF.

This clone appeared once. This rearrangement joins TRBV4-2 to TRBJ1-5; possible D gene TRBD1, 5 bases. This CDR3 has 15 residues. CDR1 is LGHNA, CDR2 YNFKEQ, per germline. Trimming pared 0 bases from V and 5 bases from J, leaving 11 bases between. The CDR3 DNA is TGTGCCAGCAGCCAAGACCTCAGACAGTATCAGCCCCAGCATTTT. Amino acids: CASSQDLRQYQPQHF.

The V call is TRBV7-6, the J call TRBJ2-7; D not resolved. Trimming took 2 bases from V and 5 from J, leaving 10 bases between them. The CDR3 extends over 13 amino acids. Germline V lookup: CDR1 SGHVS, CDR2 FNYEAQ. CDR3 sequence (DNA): TGTGCCAGCAGCTTATACCCAGGAAACGAGCAGTACTTC. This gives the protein CASSLYPGNEQYF.

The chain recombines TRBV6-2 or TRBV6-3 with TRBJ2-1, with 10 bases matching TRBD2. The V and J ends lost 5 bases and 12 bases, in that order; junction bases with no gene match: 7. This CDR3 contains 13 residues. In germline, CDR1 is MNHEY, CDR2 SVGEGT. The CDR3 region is CASSSGREGWQFF. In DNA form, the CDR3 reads TGTGCCAGCAGTAGCGGGAGGGAGGGGTGGCAGTTCTTC.

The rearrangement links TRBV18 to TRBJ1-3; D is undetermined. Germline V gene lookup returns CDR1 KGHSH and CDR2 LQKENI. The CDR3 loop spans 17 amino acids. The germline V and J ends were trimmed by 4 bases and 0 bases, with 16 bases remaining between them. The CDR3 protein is CASSRRPDSSSGNTIYF. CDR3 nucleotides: TGTGCCAGCTCACGGCGACCGGACTCTAGCTCTGGAAACACCATATATTTT.

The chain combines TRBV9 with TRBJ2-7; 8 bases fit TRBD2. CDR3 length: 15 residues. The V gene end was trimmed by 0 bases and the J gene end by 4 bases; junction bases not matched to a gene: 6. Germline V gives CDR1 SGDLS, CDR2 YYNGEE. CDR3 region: CASSVVSGSTYEQYF. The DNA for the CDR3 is TGTGCCAGCAGCGTAGTGAGCGGGAGCACATACGAGCAGTACTTC.

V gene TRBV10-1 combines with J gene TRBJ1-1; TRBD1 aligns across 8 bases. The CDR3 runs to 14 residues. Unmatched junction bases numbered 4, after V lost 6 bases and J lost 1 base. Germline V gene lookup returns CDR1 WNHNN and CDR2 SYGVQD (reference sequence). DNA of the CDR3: TGCGCCAGCAGACCGACAGGGGCGAACACTGAAGCTTTCTTT. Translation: CASRPTGANTEAFF.

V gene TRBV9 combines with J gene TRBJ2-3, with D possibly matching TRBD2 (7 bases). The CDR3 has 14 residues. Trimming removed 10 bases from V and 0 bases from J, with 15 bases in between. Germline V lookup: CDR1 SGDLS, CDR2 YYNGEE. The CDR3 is CAGTGGLSTDTQYF. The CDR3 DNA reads TGTGCCGGAACGGGGGGCCTAAGCACAGATACGCAGTATTTT.

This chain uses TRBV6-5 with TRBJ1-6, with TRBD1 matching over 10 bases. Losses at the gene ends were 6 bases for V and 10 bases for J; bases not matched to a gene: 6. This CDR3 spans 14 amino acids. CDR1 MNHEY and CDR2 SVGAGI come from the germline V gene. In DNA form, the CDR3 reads TGTGCCAGCAGCGGGACAGGGGAAGAGTCACCCCTCCACTTT. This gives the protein CASSGTGEESPLHF.

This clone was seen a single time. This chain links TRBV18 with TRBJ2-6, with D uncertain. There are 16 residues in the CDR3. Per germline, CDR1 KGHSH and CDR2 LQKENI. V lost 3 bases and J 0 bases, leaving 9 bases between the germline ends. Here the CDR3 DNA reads TGTGCCAGCTCACCGTCTTACGGCTCTGGGGCCAACGTCCTGACTTTC. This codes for CASSPSYGSGANVLTF.

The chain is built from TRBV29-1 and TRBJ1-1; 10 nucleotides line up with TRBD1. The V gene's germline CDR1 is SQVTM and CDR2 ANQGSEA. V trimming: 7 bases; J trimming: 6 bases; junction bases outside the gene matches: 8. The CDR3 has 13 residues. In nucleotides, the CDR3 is TGCAGCGGGGACAGGGGATCCCATCCTGAAGCTTTCTTT. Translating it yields CSGDRGSHPEAFF. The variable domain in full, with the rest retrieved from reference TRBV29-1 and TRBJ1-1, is SAVISQKPSRDICQRGTSLTIQCQVDSQVTMMFWYRQQPGQSLTLIATANQGSEATYESGFVIDKFPISRPNLTFSTLTVSNMSPEDSSIYLCSGDRGSHPEAFFGQGTRLTVV.

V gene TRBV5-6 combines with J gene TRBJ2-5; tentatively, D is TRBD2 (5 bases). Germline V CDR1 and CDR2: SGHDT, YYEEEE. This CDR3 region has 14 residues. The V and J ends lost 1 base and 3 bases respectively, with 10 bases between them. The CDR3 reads CASSLRRVEETQYF. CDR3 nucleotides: TGTGCCAGCAGCTTGAGGCGGGTGGAAGAGACCCAGTACTTC.

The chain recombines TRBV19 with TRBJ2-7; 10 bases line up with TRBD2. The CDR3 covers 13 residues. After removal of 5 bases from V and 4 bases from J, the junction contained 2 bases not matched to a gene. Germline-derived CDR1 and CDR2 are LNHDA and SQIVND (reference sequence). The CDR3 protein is CASSQTSGYEQYF. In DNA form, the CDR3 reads TGTGCCAGTAGTCAGACTAGCGGGTACGAGCAGTACTTC.

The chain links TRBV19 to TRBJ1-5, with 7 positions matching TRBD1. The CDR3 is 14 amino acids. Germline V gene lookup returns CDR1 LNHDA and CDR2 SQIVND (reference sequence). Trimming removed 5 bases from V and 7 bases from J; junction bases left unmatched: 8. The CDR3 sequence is CASSRNRGEQPQHF. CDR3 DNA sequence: TGTGCCAGTAGTCGAAACAGGGGTGAACAGCCCCAGCATTTT.

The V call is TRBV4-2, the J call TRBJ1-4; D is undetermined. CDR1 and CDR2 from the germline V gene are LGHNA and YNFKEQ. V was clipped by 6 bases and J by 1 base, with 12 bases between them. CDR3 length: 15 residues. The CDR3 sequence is CASRGREETNEKLFF. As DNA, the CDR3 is TGTGCCAGCAGAGGGAGGGAAGAAACTAATGAAAAACTGTTTTTT.

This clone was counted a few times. This CDR3 is CASSPPRTGKNTEAFF. CDR3 nucleotide sequence: TGTGCCAGCAGTCCCCCCCGGACAGGGAAGAACACTGAAGCTTTCTTT. The genes are TRBV27 and TRBJ1-1, with TRBD1 identical over 8 bases. The CDR3 length is 16 residues. The V segment lost 5 bases and the J segment 1 base; nucleotides outside the gene matches: 9. In germline, CDR1 is MNHEY, CDR2 SMNVEV (reference sequence).

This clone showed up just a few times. The CDR3 bases are TGTGCCAGCAGGGGACTCTCTGGAAACACCATATATTTT. It is translated as CASRGLSGNTIYF. The chain links TRBV27 to TRBJ1-3, with a tentative D call TRBD1 (5 bases). The CDR3 length is 13 residues. Germline CDR1 is MNHEY and CDR2 is SMNVEV (reference sequence). V was clipped by 6 bases and J by 0 bases, with 6 bases between them.

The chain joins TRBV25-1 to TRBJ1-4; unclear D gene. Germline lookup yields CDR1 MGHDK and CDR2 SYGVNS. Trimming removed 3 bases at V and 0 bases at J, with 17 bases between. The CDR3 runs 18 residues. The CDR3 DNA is TGTGCCAGCAGTGATCTATGGTCCCACCCCCCAACTAATGAAAAACTGTTTTTT. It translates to CASSDLWSHPPTNEKLFF.

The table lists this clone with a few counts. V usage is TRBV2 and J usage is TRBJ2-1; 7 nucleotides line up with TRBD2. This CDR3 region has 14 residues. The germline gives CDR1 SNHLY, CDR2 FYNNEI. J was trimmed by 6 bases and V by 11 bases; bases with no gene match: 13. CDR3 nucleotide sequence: TGTGCCTCTTTATGGGGACTAAGCCTCAATGAGCAGTTCTTC. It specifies CASLWGLSLNEQFF.

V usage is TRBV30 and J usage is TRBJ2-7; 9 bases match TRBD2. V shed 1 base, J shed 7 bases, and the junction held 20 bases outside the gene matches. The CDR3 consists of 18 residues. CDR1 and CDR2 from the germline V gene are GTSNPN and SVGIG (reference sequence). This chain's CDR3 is CAWSEDMAAVAGAGEQYF. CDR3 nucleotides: TGTGCCTGGAGTGAGGACATGGCGGCGGTAGCGGGAGCAGGGGAGCAGTACTTC.

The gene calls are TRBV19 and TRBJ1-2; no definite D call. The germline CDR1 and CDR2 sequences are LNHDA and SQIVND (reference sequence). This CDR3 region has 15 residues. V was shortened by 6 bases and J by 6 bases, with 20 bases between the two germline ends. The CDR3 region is CASSPDPGPGNGYTF. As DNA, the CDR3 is TGTGCCAGTAGCCCTGATCCCGGGCCGGGGAATGGCTACACCTTC.

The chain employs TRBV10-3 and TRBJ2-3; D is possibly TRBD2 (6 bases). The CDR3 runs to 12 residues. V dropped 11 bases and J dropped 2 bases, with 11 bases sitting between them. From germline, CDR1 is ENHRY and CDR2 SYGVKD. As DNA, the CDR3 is TGTGCCTCGGGGGAAGACACAGATACGCAGTATTTT. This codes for CASGEDTDTQYF.

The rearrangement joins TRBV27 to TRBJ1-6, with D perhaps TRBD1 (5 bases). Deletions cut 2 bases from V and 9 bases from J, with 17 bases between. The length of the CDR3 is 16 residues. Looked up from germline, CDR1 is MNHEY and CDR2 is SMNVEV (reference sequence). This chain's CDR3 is CASSLEGGDGGSPLHF. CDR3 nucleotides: TGTGCCAGCAGTTTAGAGGGCGGGGACGGAGGTTCACCCCTCCACTTT.

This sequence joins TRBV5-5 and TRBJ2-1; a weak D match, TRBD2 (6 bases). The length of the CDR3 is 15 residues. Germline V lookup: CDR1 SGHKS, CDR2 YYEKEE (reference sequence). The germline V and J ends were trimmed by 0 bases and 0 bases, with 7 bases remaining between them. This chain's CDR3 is CASSLGGTSYNEQFF. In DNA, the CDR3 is TGTGCCAGCAGCTTGGGCGGGACCTCCTACAATGAGCAGTTCTTC. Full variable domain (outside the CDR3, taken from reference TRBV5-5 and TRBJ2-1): DAGVTQSPTHLIKTRGQQVTLRCSPISGHKSVSWYQQVLGQGPQFIFQYYEKEERGRGNFPDRFSARQFPNYSSELNVNALLLGDSALYLCASSLGGTSYNEQFFGPGTRLTVL.

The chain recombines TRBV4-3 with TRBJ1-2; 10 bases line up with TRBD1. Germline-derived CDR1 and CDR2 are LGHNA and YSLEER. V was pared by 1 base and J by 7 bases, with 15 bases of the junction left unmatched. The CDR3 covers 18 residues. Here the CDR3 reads CASSQGPFGQGESSGYTF. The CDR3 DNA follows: TGCGCCAGCAGCCAAGGGCCCTTCGGACAGGGGGAATCTTCTGGCTACACCTTC.

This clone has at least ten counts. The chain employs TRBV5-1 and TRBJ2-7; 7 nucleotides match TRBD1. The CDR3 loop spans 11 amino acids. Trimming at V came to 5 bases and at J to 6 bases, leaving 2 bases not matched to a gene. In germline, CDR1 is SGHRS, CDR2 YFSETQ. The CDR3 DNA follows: TGCGCCAGCAGGTCAGGGGGCGAGCAGTACTTC. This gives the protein CASRSGGEQYF.

Here the CDR3 DNA reads TGTGCCAGCAGCCCTGGGGACAGTAGCGAGCAGTACTTC. Protein sequence: CASSPGDSSEQYF. This rearrangement joins TRBV9 to TRBJ2-7; 7 nucleotides align to TRBD1. The CDR3 has 13 residues. V shed 4 bases, J shed 6 bases, and the junction held 7 bases outside the gene matches. CDR1 SGDLS and CDR2 YYNGEE come from the germline V gene. The whole variable domain, filled in from reference TRBV9 and TRBJ2-7, reads DSGVTQTPKHLITATGQRVTLRCSPRSGDLSVYWYQQSLDQGLQFLIQYYNGEERAKGNILERFSAQQFPDLHSELNLSSLELGDSALYFCASSPGDSSEQYFGPGTRLTVT.

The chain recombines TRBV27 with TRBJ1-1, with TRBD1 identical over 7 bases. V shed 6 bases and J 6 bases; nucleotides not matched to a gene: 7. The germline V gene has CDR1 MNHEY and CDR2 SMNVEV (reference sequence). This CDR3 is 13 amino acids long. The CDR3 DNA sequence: TGTGCCAGCAGCCAACAGGGGTCGGCTGAAGCTTTCTTT. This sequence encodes CASSQQGSAEAFF.